These T cell receptor beta chains were read from a single sample in a study of CD8+CD57+ T cells in acquired aplastic anemia. TCRdb reprocessed the reads via MiXCR and lists one record per CDR3 protein. The table includes about 240,000 distinct CDR3 sequences, around 45% detected once. The specimen sequenced was sorted CD4+, CD8+, or CD8+CD57+ T cells (not recorded which) from PBMCs. The receptors come from a human donor with aplastic anemia. CDR3s include the opening cysteine and the closing phenylalanine or tryptophan. Fields, in order: CDR3 length, D gene, J gene, V gene, clone size, CDR3 DNA, CDR3 protein. D genes are given only for firm matches. A clone size is listed for some rows: how often the clone was seen (once, few, many), or a class if it is expanded.

>15|TRBD2|TRBJ2-3|TRBV9|NA
TGTGCCAGCAGCTATGAGGCGGGGGGGACAGATACGCAGTATTTT
CASSYEAGGTDTQYF
>15|NA|TRBJ2-7|TRBV7-2|many
TGTGCCAGCAGCTGGGGTTCCGAGAGTTCCTACGAGCAGTACTTC
CASSWGSESSYEQYF
>15|TRBD2|TRBJ2-1|TRBV20-1|NA
TGCAGTGCTAGGAATCTAGCGGGGGGTGGTAATGAGCAGTTCTTC
CSARNLAGGGNEQFF
>11|NA|TRBJ1-1|TRBV20-1|NA
TGTACGTGGGGGAATGCCAGGGGAGCTTTCTTT
CTWGNARGAFF
>15|TRBD1|TRBJ2-7|TRBV20-1|many
TGCAGTGCTAGAGATCCAAGGGACAGGTTGGGCGAGCAGTACTTC
CSARDPRDRLGEQYF
>13|NA|TRBJ1-1|TRBV19|many
TGTGCCAGTAGTCCCTCAAGGGGCACTGAAGCTTTCTTT
CASSPSRGTEAFF
>15|NA|TRBJ1-4|TRBV20-1|NA
TGCAGCGCTAGAGATGGTAGGGGGGGGGATGAAAAACTGTTTTTT
CSARDGRGGDEKLFF
>14|NA|TRBJ1-5|TRBV20-1|many
TGCAGTGCTCGGGGGGCGACAGAAAATCAGCCCCAGCATTTT
CSARGATENQPQHF
>13|NA|TRBJ2-3|TRBV5-1|many
TGCGCCAGCAGCGTCCTGGACACAGATACGCAGTATTTT
CASSVLDTDTQYF
>14|TRBD1|TRBJ1-5|TRBV18|NA
TGTGCCAGCTCACCTACAGGGGGAGATCAGCCCCAGCATTTT
CASSPTGGDQPQHF
>14|TRBD1|TRBJ2-1|TRBV20-1|NA
TGCAGTGCTGAACCGGGACAGTCCTACAATGAGCAGTTCTTC
CSAEPGQSYNEQFF
>14|TRBD1|TRBJ1-2|TRBV20-1|NA
TGCAGTGCTAGAGGGCAGACAGGGATTGGTGGCTACACCTTC
CSARGQTGIGGYTF
>13|TRBD1|TRBJ1-1|TRBV9|NA
TGTGCCAGCAGCGGACAGGGTAAGTCTGAAGCTTTCTTT
CASSGQGKSEAFF
>12|NA|TRBJ2-1|TRBV20-1|NA
TGCAGTGCTAGAATGGCCCTTAATGAGCAGTTCTTC
CSARMALNEQFF
>13|NA|TRBJ1-2|TRBV9|NA
TGTGCCAGCAGCGTAATGGGTTCGGTAGGCTACACCTTC
CASSVMGSVGYTF
>13|NA|TRBJ2-6|TRBV20-1|NA
TGCAGTGCTAGAGGGGGGGGGGCCAACGTCCTGACTTTC
CSARGGGANVLTF
>14|NA|TRBJ2-7|TRBV14|NA
TGTGCCAGCAGCCAAATGTTAAGAACCTACGAGCAGTACTTC
CASSQMLRTYEQYF
>12|TRBD1|TRBJ1-1|TRBV19|NA
TGTGCCAGTAGTACAGGGGGAGCTGAAGCTTTCTTT
CASSTGGAEAFF
>11|NA|TRBJ2-7|TRBV19|NA
TGTGCCAGTAGTATCCTCGGAGAGCAGTACTTC
CASSILGEQYF
>14|NA|TRBJ2-1|TRBV10-2|NA
TGCGCCAGCAAGCTACGGGGATCCTACAATGAGCAGTTCTTC
CASKLRGSYNEQFF
>15|NA|TRBJ2-7|TRBV2|many
TGTGCCAGCAGTGAACCCGTCTCGATCACCTACGAGCAGTACTTC
CASSEPVSITYEQYF
>15|NA|TRBJ2-7|TRBV5-1|few
TGCGCCAGCAGCTTGGAGTCCGGGGGTCACTACGAGCAGTACTTC
CASSLESGGHYEQYF
>19|TRBD1|TRBJ1-2|TRBV7-2|NA
TGTGCCAGCAGTATGCGACTCGGGGACAGTTACCTAATTGACTATGGCTACACCTTC
CASSMRLGDSYLIDYGYTF
>15|NA|TRBJ2-1|TRBV15|NA
TGTGCCACCAGCAATGAAGGGGCTACCGGGACAGAGCAGTTCTTC
CATSNEGATGTEQFF
>16|NA|TRBJ2-2|TRBV13|NA
TGTGCCAGCAGCACGAGGGATACTGGTAGCACCGGGGAGCTGTTTTTT
CASSTRDTGSTGELFF
>14|NA|TRBJ1-4|TRBV6-1|many
TGTGCCAGCACTGGGACATTAACTAATGAAAAACTGTTTTTT
CASTGTLTNEKLFF
>14|NA|TRBJ1-2|TRBV7-9|NA
TGTGCCAGCAGCTTTTTGGGGGATGGCTATGGCTACACCTTC
CASSFLGDGYGYTF
>16|NA|TRBJ2-6|TRBV10-3|once
TGTGCCATCAGTGGGTTACAGAGCTCTGGGGCCAACGTCCTGACTTTC
CAISGLQSSGANVLTF
>16|TRBD1|TRBJ1-1|TRBV6-2/TRBV6-3|NA
TGTGCCAGCAGTGCAAATCGGGACAGGGGGCTCACTGAAGCTTTCTTT
CASSANRDRGLTEAFF
>15|NA|TRBJ2-3|TRBV25-1|NA
TGTGCCAGCAGTGAAGGCAGAACTAACACGGATACGCAGTATTTT
CASSEGRTNTDTQYF
>17|TRBD2|TRBJ2-3|TRBV11-2|many
TGTGCCAGCAGCGATGGACTAGCGGGAGGGCAGTCAGATACGCAGTATTTT
CASSDGLAGGQSDTQYF
>15|NA|TRBJ1-2|TRBV19|many
TGTGCCAGTAGTATAGACCGGGACAAAGATGATGGCTACACCTTC
CASSIDRDKDDGYTF
>14|TRBD1|TRBJ1-2|TRBV2|NA
TGTGCCAGCAGTGAGGGGACAGGGGTGGGTGGCTACACCTTC
CASSEGTGVGGYTF
>15|NA|TRBJ1-6|TRBV20-1|NA
TGCAGTGCTAGAGATCGGACAAGGGCCATTTCACCCCTCCACTTT
CSARDRTRAISPLHF
>14|NA|TRBJ1-2|TRBV7-8|NA
TGTGCCAGCAGCCTTTTAGGGCCTGGCTATGGCTACACCTTC
CASSLLGPGYGYTF
>18|NA|TRBJ1-2|TRBV5-6|many
TGTGCCAGCAGCTTGGTCGGATCGCTTGGTCTCCCCCGTTATGGCTACACCTTC
CASSLVGSLGLPRYGYTF
>16|TRBD1|TRBJ1-5|TRBV24-1|once
TGTGCCACCAGTGATTCGTCGCCAGGGGGTGATCAGCCCCAGCATTTT
CATSDSSPGGDQPQHF
>15|NA|TRBJ2-6|TRBV29-1|NA
TGCAGCGTTGAAGATCTAGGGGCCGGGGCCAACGTCCTGACTTTC
CSVEDLGAGANVLTF
>13|TRBD1|TRBJ2-7|TRBV7-9|few
TGTGCCAGCAGTTCCCAGGGGGTCGACGAGCAGTACTTC
CASSSQGVDEQYF
>14|NA|TRBJ2-1|TRBV20-1|NA
TGCAGTGTTAGCGACATCGGACTTACAAATGAGCAGCTCTTC
CSVSDIGLTNEQLF
>15|NA|TRBJ2-5|TRBV7-6|NA
TGTGCCAGCAGCTCATACCGGGACACAGAAGGGACCCAGTACTTC
CASSSYRDTEGTQYF
>16|TRBD1|TRBJ1-1|TRBV7-8|NA
TGTGCCAGCAGCTTAGGCGGGACAGGTGCTAACACTGAAGCTTTCTTT
CASSLGGTGANTEAFF
>13|NA|TRBJ1-1|TRBV20-1|NA
TGCAGTGCTAGAGGGGGGGCGAACACTGAAGCTTTCTTT
CSARGGANTEAFF
>13|NA|TRBJ1-1|TRBV5-8|many
TGTGCCAGCAGCAGGGATGAACATGCTGAAGCTTTCTTT
CASSRDEHAEAFF
>18|TRBD1|TRBJ1-6|TRBV7-9|NA
TGTGCCAGCAGCCTAAGGTATGACAGGGTCACTGAAGCTTCACCCCTCCACTTT
CASSLRYDRVTEASPLHF
>16|TRBD1|TRBJ2-6|TRBV7-9|many
TGTGCCAGCAGCTATACAGGGGATCCTGGGGCCAACGTCCTGACTTTC
CASSYTGDPGANVLTF
>14|TRBD1|TRBJ2-7|TRBV2|many
TGTGCCAGCAGTGAAGGGACAGGGGCCTACGAGCAGTACTTC
CASSEGTGAYEQYF
>13|NA|TRBJ2-1|TRBV5-1|NA
TGCGCCAGCAGCTTGGTAGTGGGGAGTGAGCAGTTCTTC
CASSLVVGSEQFF
>13|TRBD2|TRBJ2-7|TRBV20-1|NA
TGCAGTGCTGGGACTAGCGGGGGCCACGAGCAGTACTTC
CSAGTSGGHEQYF
>13|TRBD1|TRBJ1-5|TRBV29-1|NA
TGCAGCGTAGCACAGGGGGCAGATCAGCCCCAGCATTTT
CSVAQGADQPQHF
>12|NA|TRBJ1-2|TRBV5-1|NA
TGCGCCAGCAGCTTGGGACGGACCGTGTACACCTTC
CASSLGRTVYTF
>13|NA|TRBJ1-1|TRBV29-1|NA
TGCAGCGTTGAAGACAGGAAGAACACTGAAGCTTTCTTT
CSVEDRKNTEAFF
>15|NA|TRBJ2-7|TRBV12-3/TRBV12-4|many
TGTGCCAGCAGTTTACCCCCCGGCGGGCTCTACGAGCAGTGCTTC
CASSLPPGGLYEQCF
>14|NA|TRBJ2-7|TRBV10-2|few
TGCGCCAGCCGGCTCGGGACCGGCTCCTACGAGCAGTACTTC
CASRLGTGSYEQYF